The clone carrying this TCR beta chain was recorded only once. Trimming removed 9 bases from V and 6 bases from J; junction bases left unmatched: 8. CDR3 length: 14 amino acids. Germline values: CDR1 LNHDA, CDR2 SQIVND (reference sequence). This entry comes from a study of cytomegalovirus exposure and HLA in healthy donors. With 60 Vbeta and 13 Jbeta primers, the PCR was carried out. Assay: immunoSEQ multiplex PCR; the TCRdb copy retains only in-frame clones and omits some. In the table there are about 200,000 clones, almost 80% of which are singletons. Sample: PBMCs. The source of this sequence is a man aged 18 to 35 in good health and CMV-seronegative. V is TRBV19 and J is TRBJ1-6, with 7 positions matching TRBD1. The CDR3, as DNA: TGTGCCAGCAAACTGGGACAGATTAATTCACCCCTCCACTTT. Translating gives CASKLGQINSPLHF.